This T cell receptor beta chain was profiled in a study of Graves' ophthalmopathy and Graves' hyperthyroidism. Transcripts of RNA were the source for amplifying TCR beta CDR3 regions. HTBI primers were used in a first-round RT-PCR, which preceded a second-round multiplex PCR. TCRdb passed the multiplex PCR reads through MiXCR, listing each CDR3 protein once. Of 680,000 or so distinct CDR3 sequences listed, roughly 20% are singletons. Researchers classed hyperthyroidism as stable given no ophthalmopathy within 18 months of follow-up. Patients in the hyperthyroidism group, adults aged 18 to 65, were newly diagnosed, under 2 months' duration. General study points: With about 88% sensitivity and more than 75% specificity, a 13-signature model separated ophthalmopathy from stable hyperthyroidism. Most thyroid clonotypes expanded beyond 0.001 frequency were also found in blood.

The CDR3 covers 16 residues. Germline CDR1 is SQVTM and CDR2 is ANQGSEA. The V and J ends lost 0 bases and 2 bases, in that order; junction bases with no gene match: 6. This clonotype was seen ten or more times. The antigen remains unidentified. The source of this sequence is a woman younger than 30 with stable Graves' hyperthyroidism. Some clones in this sample may be carry-over from other donors' samples. Material: peripheral blood. The V gene is TRBV29-1, the J gene TRBJ1-3; 8 bases map to TRBD1. In DNA form, the CDR3 reads TGCAGCGTTGAAGATGTACAGGGGGGAACTGGAAACACCATATATTTT. Translated: CSVEDVQGGTGNTIYF.